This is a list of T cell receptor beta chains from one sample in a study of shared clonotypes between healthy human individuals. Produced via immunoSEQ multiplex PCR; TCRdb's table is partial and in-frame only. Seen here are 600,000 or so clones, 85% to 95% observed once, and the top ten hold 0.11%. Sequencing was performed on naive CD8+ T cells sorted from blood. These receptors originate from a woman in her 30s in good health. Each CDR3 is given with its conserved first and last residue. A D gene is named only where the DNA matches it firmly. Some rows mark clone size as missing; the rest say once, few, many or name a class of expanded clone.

CDR3nt: TGTGCCAGCAGCCCGGGACAGCAAAGGGTCACTGAAGCTTTCTTT
CDR3aa: CASSPGQQRVTEAFF
v_gene: TRBV7-6
j_gene: TRBJ1-1
d_gene: TRBD1
abundance: once
len: 15

CDR3nt: TGTGCCAGTAGTGGACTAGCGGGATCCGTCAATGAGCAGTTCTTC
CDR3aa: CASSGLAGSVNEQFF
v_gene: TRBV19
j_gene: TRBJ2-1
d_gene: TRBD2
abundance: -
len: 15

CDR3nt: TGTGCCAGCAGCGCAACAGGGGTGGGCGGCTACACCTTC
CDR3aa: CASSATGVGGYTF
v_gene: TRBV7-9
j_gene: TRBJ1-2
d_gene: TRBD1
abundance: -
len: 13

CDR3nt: TGTGCCAGCTCGCGGGCGAGAGTTTATAATGAGCAGTTCTTC
CDR3aa: CASSRARVYNEQFF
v_gene: TRBV27
j_gene: TRBJ2-1
d_gene: -
abundance: -
len: 14

CDR3nt: TGTGCCAGCACCCCCGAGGGGCGCCTTGGCGAGCAGTACTTC
CDR3aa: CASTPEGRLGEQYF
v_gene: TRBV27
j_gene: TRBJ2-7
d_gene: -
abundance: -
len: 14

CDR3nt: TGTGCCAGTAGTTCCCGGACAGAACCTAACTATGGCTACACCTTC
CDR3aa: CASSSRTEPNYGYTF
v_gene: TRBV19
j_gene: TRBJ1-2
d_gene: -
abundance: -
len: 15

CDR3nt: TGTGCCAGCAGTTTATTGACCGGACAGGGTCCAGAGACCCAGTACTTC
CDR3aa: CASSLLTGQGPETQYF
v_gene: TRBV27
j_gene: TRBJ2-5
d_gene: TRBD1
abundance: once
len: 16

CDR3nt: TGTGCCAGCCTTAAAAGACAGGGGGACTATGGCTACACCTTC
CDR3aa: CASLKRQGDYGYTF
v_gene: TRBV6-1
j_gene: TRBJ1-2
d_gene: TRBD1
abundance: -
len: 14

CDR3nt: TGTGCCAGCAGGGATGGGGGGGAGACCCAGTACTTC
CDR3aa: CASRDGGETQYF
v_gene: TRBV6-5
j_gene: TRBJ2-5
d_gene: -
abundance: -
len: 12

CDR3nt: TGTGCCAGCAGCTTGGGACTAGGCGAGCAGTACTTC
CDR3aa: CASSLGLGEQYF
v_gene: TRBV5-4
j_gene: TRBJ2-7
d_gene: -
abundance: -
len: 12

CDR3nt: TGTGCCAGCAGCCCCCCACTTGGAATCGGAAACAATGAGCAGTTCTTC
CDR3aa: CASSPPLGIGNNEQFF
v_gene: TRBV4-2
j_gene: TRBJ2-1
d_gene: -
abundance: -
len: 16

CDR3nt: TGCGCCAGCAGTCTCGGCTACCCTAGCGGGAGAGGAGATACGCAGTATTTT
CDR3aa: CASSLGYPSGRGDTQYF
v_gene: TRBV10-1
j_gene: TRBJ2-3
d_gene: TRBD2
abundance: -
len: 17

CDR3nt: TGTGCCAGCTCACCCACATCAACCGGGGAGCTGTTTTTT
CDR3aa: CASSPTSTGELFF
v_gene: TRBV18
j_gene: TRBJ2-2
d_gene: -
abundance: -
len: 13

CDR3nt: TGTGCCAGCAGTTTACTAGCGGGAGGGCAGAGCAATGAGCAGTTCTTC
CDR3aa: CASSLLAGGQSNEQFF
v_gene: TRBV28
j_gene: TRBJ2-1
d_gene: TRBD2
abundance: -
len: 16

CDR3nt: TGTGCCAGCAGTGAAATACAGGGTTACGAGCAGTACTTC
CDR3aa: CASSEIQGYEQYF
v_gene: TRBV6-1
j_gene: TRBJ2-7
d_gene: -
abundance: -
len: 13

CDR3nt: TGTGCCAGCAGCCCCTGGAACTCTGGGGCCAACGTCCTGACTTTC
CDR3aa: CASSPWNSGANVLTF
v_gene: TRBV5-5
j_gene: TRBJ2-6
d_gene: -
abundance: -
len: 15

CDR3nt: TGCGCCAGCAGCCGCAGGGGATCGGGAGAGACCCAGTACTTC
CDR3aa: CASSRRGSGETQYF
v_gene: TRBV5-1
j_gene: TRBJ2-5
d_gene: -
abundance: -
len: 14

CDR3nt: TGTGCCAGCAGCGTAGGTACAGGACTGGCCAATGAGCAGTTCTTC
CDR3aa: CASSVGTGLANEQFF
v_gene: TRBV9
j_gene: TRBJ2-1
d_gene: -
abundance: -
len: 15

CDR3nt: TGTGCCAGCAATGGGAGGTTGAATCAGCCCTACGAGCAGTACTTC
CDR3aa: CASNGRLNQPYEQYF
v_gene: TRBV11-2
j_gene: TRBJ2-7
d_gene: -
abundance: -
len: 15

CDR3nt: TGTGCCAGCAGTATAGGCCCGGGGACAGGGAGCAATCAGCCCCAGCATTTT
CDR3aa: CASSIGPGTGSNQPQHF
v_gene: TRBV27
j_gene: TRBJ1-5
d_gene: TRBD1
abundance: -
len: 17

CDR3nt: TGTGCCAGCATACTCTCAAAACAGGGGTTGAACGGCTACACCTTC
CDR3aa: CASILSKQGLNGYTF
v_gene: TRBV27
j_gene: TRBJ1-2
d_gene: TRBD1
abundance: once
len: 15

CDR3nt: TGTGCCAGCAGCCCTCGACCCCCTGACGACGAGCAGTACTTC
CDR3aa: CASSPRPPDDEQYF
v_gene: TRBV21-1
j_gene: TRBJ2-7
d_gene: -
abundance: once
len: 14

CDR3nt: TGTGCCACCAGCGCAGTCCCTCTGGGCCGGCGGGCAGATACGCAGTATTTT
CDR3aa: CATSAVPLGRRADTQYF
v_gene: TRBV15
j_gene: TRBJ2-3
d_gene: -
abundance: -
len: 17

CDR3nt: TGTGCCAGCAGCGCGGCACGGGGAGGCAATCAGCCCCAGCATTTT
CDR3aa: CASSAARGGNQPQHF
v_gene: TRBV27
j_gene: TRBJ1-5
d_gene: -
abundance: -
len: 15

CDR3nt: TGTGCCAGCAGCTCAGGGGTCCAAGAGACCCAGTACTTC
CDR3aa: CASSSGVQETQYF
v_gene: TRBV6-5
j_gene: TRBJ2-5
d_gene: -
abundance: -
len: 13

CDR3nt: TGTGCCAGCAAACCGACAGGGTTCTACGAGCAGTACTTC
CDR3aa: CASKPTGFYEQYF
v_gene: TRBV28
j_gene: TRBJ2-7
d_gene: TRBD1
abundance: -
len: 13

CDR3nt: TGTGCCAGTAGTACCGTAACAGGGGGGCCGAACACTGAAGCTTTCTTT
CDR3aa: CASSTVTGGPNTEAFF
v_gene: TRBV19
j_gene: TRBJ1-1
d_gene: TRBD1
abundance: -
len: 16

CDR3nt: TGCAGCGTTGAAGAGTCCGGAAGCAATCAGCCCCAGCATTTT
CDR3aa: CSVEESGSNQPQHF
v_gene: TRBV29-1
j_gene: TRBJ1-5
d_gene: -
abundance: -
len: 14

CDR3nt: TGTGCCAGCAGTGAAGCTTTCGAGAAGTCCTACGAGCAGTACTTC
CDR3aa: CASSEAFEKSYEQYF
v_gene: TRBV2
j_gene: TRBJ2-7
d_gene: -
abundance: once
len: 15

CDR3nt: TGTGCCAGCAGCTTAGCGTTCATCTACGAGCAGTACTTC
CDR3aa: CASSLAFIYEQYF
v_gene: TRBV7-9
j_gene: TRBJ2-7
d_gene: -
abundance: -
len: 13

CDR3nt: TGTGCCAGCAGTTTGCTGGCGGGAGTGGGCAATGAGCAGTTCTTC
CDR3aa: CASSLLAGVGNEQFF
v_gene: TRBV27
j_gene: TRBJ2-1
d_gene: TRBD2
abundance: -
len: 15

CDR3nt: TGTGCCAGCAGTGAAGGAGCTGTCGGGCTGCTTTTTTCAGAGACCCAGTACTTC
CDR3aa: CASSEGAVGLLFSETQYF
v_gene: TRBV6-1
j_gene: TRBJ2-5
d_gene: -
abundance: -
len: 18

CDR3nt: TGTGCCAGCAGCTTCGGGGGGGAGACCCAGTACTTC
CDR3aa: CASSFGGETQYF
v_gene: TRBV7-2
j_gene: TRBJ2-5
d_gene: TRBD2
abundance: -
len: 12

CDR3nt: TGTGCCAGCAGCGTAGCTTCGGAGGGGGATAACTATGGCTACACCTTC
CDR3aa: CASSVASEGDNYGYTF
v_gene: TRBV9
j_gene: TRBJ1-2
d_gene: -
abundance: -
len: 16

CDR3nt: TGCAGCGTCAATGGGCAGGGTTACACTGAAGCTTTCTTT
CDR3aa: CSVNGQGYTEAFF
v_gene: TRBV29-1
j_gene: TRBJ1-1
d_gene: -
abundance: -
len: 13

CDR3nt: TGTGCCAGCAGCCCACGAGCCGAGCAGTACTTC
CDR3aa: CASSPRAEQYF
v_gene: TRBV7-8
j_gene: TRBJ2-7
d_gene: -
abundance: -
len: 11

CDR3nt: TGCGCCAGCAGAAACCGGGACAGGGCACAAGAGACCCAGTACTTC
CDR3aa: CASRNRDRAQETQYF
v_gene: TRBV4-1
j_gene: TRBJ2-5
d_gene: TRBD1
abundance: once
len: 15

CDR3nt: TGTGCCAGCAGCGACACCTACACCTACAATGAGCAGTTCTTC
CDR3aa: CASSDTYTYNEQFF
v_gene: TRBV7-9
j_gene: TRBJ2-1
d_gene: -
abundance: -
len: 14

CDR3nt: TGCAGCGTTGATGATTCACTAGCGGGATCCGAGCAGTACTTC
CDR3aa: CSVDDSLAGSEQYF
v_gene: TRBV29-1
j_gene: TRBJ2-7
d_gene: TRBD2
abundance: -
len: 14

CDR3nt: TGCAGTGCTAGATTTGGCACCGAAGCTTTCTTT
CDR3aa: CSARFGTEAFF
v_gene: TRBV20-1
j_gene: TRBJ1-1
d_gene: -
abundance: -
len: 11

CDR3nt: TGTGCCAGCAGTTTCGGGGGCGGTCAGCCCCAGCATTTT
CDR3aa: CASSFGGGQPQHF
v_gene: TRBV28
j_gene: TRBJ1-5
d_gene: -
abundance: few
len: 13

CDR3nt: TGTGCCAGCAGCCAATTTCCGGCAGGGGGCCCAGAGACCCAGTACTTC
CDR3aa: CASSQFPAGGPETQYF
v_gene: TRBV16
j_gene: TRBJ2-5
d_gene: TRBD1
abundance: -
len: 16

CDR3nt: TGTGCCAGCAGCTCATACTTTGTTAGCGGGCAGAATGAAGAGACCCAGTACTTC
CDR3aa: CASSSYFVSGQNEETQYF
v_gene: TRBV5-4
j_gene: TRBJ2-5
d_gene: TRBD2
abundance: -
len: 18

CDR3nt: TGTGCCAGCAGCCCCGGGACGAACCACTATGGCTACACCTTC
CDR3aa: CASSPGTNHYGYTF
v_gene: TRBV13
j_gene: TRBJ1-2
d_gene: -
abundance: -
len: 14

CDR3nt: TGTGCCAGCAGTTTATCGTGGGGGGACACTGAAGCTTTCTTT
CDR3aa: CASSLSWGDTEAFF
v_gene: TRBV27
j_gene: TRBJ1-1
d_gene: -
abundance: -
len: 14

CDR3nt: TGTGCCAGAAGTGTAGGTACTAGCGGGCGAGAAGCAGATACGCAGTATTTT
CDR3aa: CARSVGTSGREADTQYF
v_gene: TRBV2
j_gene: TRBJ2-3
d_gene: TRBD2
abundance: -
len: 17

CDR3nt: TGTGCCAGTAGTGCTAAAATTAAAATGAACACTGAAGCTTTCTTT
CDR3aa: CASSAKIKMNTEAFF
v_gene: TRBV19
j_gene: TRBJ1-1
d_gene: -
abundance: -
len: 15

CDR3nt: TGTGCCATCAGTGAAGGACTAGCGGAGAACTACGAGCAGTACTTC
CDR3aa: CAISEGLAENYEQYF
v_gene: TRBV10-3
j_gene: TRBJ2-7
d_gene: TRBD2
abundance: -
len: 15

CDR3nt: TGTGCCAGCAGTTATTCCGGGGGCGCACCAGATACGCAGTATTTT
CDR3aa: CASSYSGGAPDTQYF
v_gene: TRBV27
j_gene: TRBJ2-3
d_gene: -
abundance: -
len: 15

CDR3nt: TGTGCCAGCAGCTTAGGGACAGGAGCCTACGAGCAGTACTTC
CDR3aa: CASSLGTGAYEQYF
v_gene: TRBV13
j_gene: TRBJ2-7
d_gene: -
abundance: -
len: 14

CDR3nt: TGCGCCAGCAGCCAAAGGGTGGTCGTTGAGACCCAGTACTTC
CDR3aa: CASSQRVVVETQYF
v_gene: TRBV4-1
j_gene: TRBJ2-5
d_gene: -
abundance: -
len: 14

CDR3nt: TGTGCCAGCAGCTCAGTTGGGACAGGGAAGCAAGAGACCCAGTACTTC
CDR3aa: CASSSVGTGKQETQYF
v_gene: TRBV11-2
j_gene: TRBJ2-5
d_gene: TRBD1
abundance: -
len: 16

CDR3nt: TGCAGCGTCCGAGAGGGGGCTAGCGGGAGGACCTACAATGAGCAGTTCTTC
CDR3aa: CSVREGASGRTYNEQFF
v_gene: TRBV29-1
j_gene: TRBJ2-1
d_gene: TRBD2
abundance: -
len: 17

CDR3nt: TGTGCCAGCAGTTTTGCTGGGAGCGAGCAGTACTTC
CDR3aa: CASSFAGSEQYF
v_gene: TRBV28
j_gene: TRBJ2-7
d_gene: -
abundance: -
len: 12

CDR3nt: TGTGCCAGCAGCCTATGGGGAGATCGGGGCGAGCAGTACTTC
CDR3aa: CASSLWGDRGEQYF
v_gene: TRBV5-4
j_gene: TRBJ2-7
d_gene: -
abundance: -
len: 14

CDR3nt: TGCGCCAGCAGTGGAACCGACAGAGCCTACGAGCAGTACTTC
CDR3aa: CASSGTDRAYEQYF
v_gene: TRBV10-1
j_gene: TRBJ2-7
d_gene: -
abundance: -
len: 14

CDR3nt: TGTGCCATCACCCAGGTAGTCGGGGAGGGCAATGAGCAGTTCTTC
CDR3aa: CAITQVVGEGNEQFF
v_gene: TRBV10-3
j_gene: TRBJ2-1
d_gene: TRBD2
abundance: -
len: 15

CDR3nt: TGTGCCAGCAGTGAGGTGGCTAGCGGGTCCCCGTCCTACGAGCAGTACTTC
CDR3aa: CASSEVASGSPSYEQYF
v_gene: TRBV6-1
j_gene: TRBJ2-7
d_gene: TRBD2
abundance: once
len: 17

CDR3nt: TGTGCCAGCAGTTCAAATCCATCTAGCGGCGACCGCACAGATACGCAGTATTTT
CDR3aa: CASSSNPSSGDRTDTQYF
v_gene: TRBV28
j_gene: TRBJ2-3
d_gene: TRBD2
abundance: -
len: 18